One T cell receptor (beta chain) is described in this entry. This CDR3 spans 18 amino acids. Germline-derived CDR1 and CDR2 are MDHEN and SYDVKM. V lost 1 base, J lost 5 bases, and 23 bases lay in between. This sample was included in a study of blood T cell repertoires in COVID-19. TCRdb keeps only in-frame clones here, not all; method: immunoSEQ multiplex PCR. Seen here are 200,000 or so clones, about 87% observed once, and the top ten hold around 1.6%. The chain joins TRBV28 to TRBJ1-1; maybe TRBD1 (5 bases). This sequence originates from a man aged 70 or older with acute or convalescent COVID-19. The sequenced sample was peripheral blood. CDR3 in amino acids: CASSLSSGAAGRGTEAFF. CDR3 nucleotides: TGTGCCAGCAGTTTATCGAGCGGGGCGGCTGGCCGGGGTACTGAAGCTTTCTTT.